This section outlines one T cell receptor (beta chain) sequence together with its context. What it recognizes is unknown. The data were taken from a study of Ad26.COV2.S vaccination and SARS-CoV-2 variants. Profiling relied on immunoSEQ multiplex PCR, and the TCRdb table lists in-frame clones only, not all of them. In the table there are some 270,000 clones, approximately 88% of which are singletons. As for treatment: roughly 18 received Ad26.COV2.S at low or high dose, single or two shots; roughly five received placebo; per-sample allocation not given. It was on day 63 after the first vaccine or placebo injection that samples were taken. An adult donor aged 18-55 years was enrolled in Boston. Wuhan-strain spike was delivered by a replication-incompetent Ad26 vector. Notes on the study in general: In TCR breadth and depth analyses, total T cell responses may have been underestimated. Spike-specific TCR breadth was greater after Ad26.COV2.S than placebo.

The CDR3 covers 12 residues. V was clipped by 8 bases and J by 2 bases, with 7 bases between them. CDR1 ENHRY and CDR2 SYGVKD come from the germline V gene. J is TRBJ1-3 and V is TRBV10-3, with a weak D call TRBD1 (5 bases). The receptor was isolated from a person aged 18-60 years who received the Ad26.COV2.S COVID-19 vaccine or a placebo. The starting material was peripheral blood, obtained in a trial of Ad26.COV2.S vaccine versus placebo. The CDR3 is CAIGTAGNTIYF. The CDR3 bases are TGTGCCATCGGGACTGCTGGAAACACCATATATTTT.